The rows below give T cell receptor beta chains drawn from one sample of a study of T cell repertoires in cytomegalovirus infection. These receptors' targets are unknown. TCRdb used MiXCR to reprocess the reads, holding one entry per CDR3 protein. The data hold around 770,000 distinct CDR3 sequences, with 25% to 30% observed a single time. The sequenced sample was cultured CD8+ T cells from PBMCs, obtained from culture after CMV antigen stimulation. Every receptor here comes from a human donor in good health (CMV status not recorded). Some clones in this sample may be carry-over from other donors' samples. The CDR3 runs from the conserved cysteine through the conserved F or W. The D gene is left open where the match is weak. Clone size is shown for a subset of rows, as once, few, many or a class of expanded clone.

>.|TRBJ2-3|.|TRBV27
CASSSHVRPDTQYF
TGTGCCAGCAGTTCCCACGTGCGCCCAGATACGCAGTATTTT
>.|TRBJ2-5|many|TRBV7-6
CASSLLGGDQETQYF
TGTGCCAGCAGCTTACTAGGAGGGGACCAAGAGACCCAGTACTTC
>.|TRBJ1-2|.|TRBV6-1
CASSEPGLYGYTF
TGTGCCAGCAGTGAACCGGGACTCTATGGCTACACCTTC
>.|TRBJ2-3|many|TRBV4-1
CASSQAGPGTSDTQYF
TGCGCCAGCAGCCAAGCCGGCCCAGGGACCTCAGATACGCAGTATTTT
>TRBD1|TRBJ2-3|once|TRBV13
CASSLSTGPTDTQYF
TGTGCCAGCAGCTTATCGACAGGGCCCACAGATACGCAGTATTTT
>.|TRBJ2-2|many|TRBV4-1
CASGNTGELFF
TGTGCCAGCGGGAACACCGGGGAGCTGTTTTTT
>.|TRBJ2-3|.|TRBV11-2
CASSPKWGIDTQYF
TGTGCCAGCAGCCCTAAGTGGGGGATAGATACGCAGTATTTT
>TRBD1|TRBJ2-3|.|TRBV7-6
CASSFATGPTPAQYF
TGTGCCAGCAGCTTTGCGACAGGGCCGACCCCGGCGCAGTATTTT
>.|TRBJ1-5|few|TRBV7-8
CASSGQSSNQPQHF
TGTGCCAGCAGCGGACAGAGCAGCAATCAGCCCCAGCATTTT
>.|TRBJ2-4|.|TRBV6-2/TRBV6-3
CASGSRGALAKNIQYF
TGTGCCAGCGGTAGCAGGGGGGCTCTAGCCAAAAACATTCAGTACTTC
>TRBD1|TRBJ1-4|.|TRBV27
CASAGGGSTNEKLFF
TGTGCCAGCGCCGGAGGGGGCTCAACTAATGAAAAACTGTTTTTT
>.|TRBJ1-4|.|TRBV27
CASREGGFYEKLFF
TGTGCCAGCAGGGAAGGAGGGTTTTATGAAAAACTGTTTTTT
>.|TRBJ1-5|.|TRBV10-3
CAISSREGWHF
TGTGCCATCAGCTCCAGGGAGGGGTGGCATTTT
>.|TRBJ2-3|.|TRBV28
CASSSYRDPDTQYF
TGTGCCAGCAGTTCCTACAGGGACCCAGATACGCAGTATTTT
>.|TRBJ2-2|few|TRBV5-4
CASSLTVTGQTGELFF
TGTGCCAGCAGCTTGACGGTTACAGGCCAGACCGGGGAGCTGTTTTTT
>.|TRBJ1-3|.|TRBV4-2
CASVAGDTIYF
TGTGCCAGCGTCGCCGGGGACACCATATATTTT
>.|TRBJ1-5|.|TRBV7-2
CASSPDLGQRYGNQPQHF
TGTGCCAGCAGCCCCGATCTTGGACAGAGGTATGGCAATCAGCCCCAGCATTTT
>.|TRBJ2-2|.|TRBV12-3/TRBV12-4
CASSLDWNLGGRNTGELFF
TGTGCCAGCAGTTTAGATTGGAATTTAGGGGGACGAAACACCGGGGAGCTGTTTTTT
>.|TRBJ1-1|.|TRBV9
CASSVVRTNTEAFF
TGTGCCAGCAGCGTAGTTCGGACGAACACTGAAGCTTTCTTT
>TRBD2|TRBJ2-3|.|TRBV5-1
CASSLEASGGADTQYF
TGCGCCAGCAGCTTGGAAGCTAGCGGGGGGGCAGATACGCAGTATTTT
>TRBD1|TRBJ2-5|.|TRBV7-9
CASSYEGQRETQYF
TGTGCCAGCAGCTACGAGGGACAGCGAGAGACCCAGTACTTC
>.|TRBJ2-2|.|TRBV28
CASSFWGDTNTGELFF
TGTGCCAGCAGTTTCTGGGGGGACACGAACACCGGGGAGCTGTTTTTT
>TRBD2|TRBJ2-1|.|TRBV27
CASSYGLADNEQFF
TGTGCCAGCAGTTATGGGCTAGCGGACAATGAGCAGTTCTTC
>.|TRBJ2-1|.|TRBV6-5
CASSWDPHNEQFF
TGTGCCAGCAGCTGGGACCCCCACAATGAGCAGTTCTTC
>.|TRBJ2-6|.|TRBV25-1
CASSELLPTGSGANVLTF
TGTGCCAGCAGTGAGCTACTTCCGACAGGCTCTGGGGCCAACGTCCTGACTTTC
>.|TRBJ1-5|.|TRBV12-3/TRBV12-4
CASSLENTGLQPQHF
TGTGCCAGCAGTTTAGAAAATACAGGTCTACAGCCCCAGCATTTT
>TRBD1|TRBJ1-5|few|TRBV20-1
CSAREQLGQGYQPQHF
TGCAGTGCTAGAGAACAGTTGGGACAGGGATATCAGCCCCAGCATTTT
>.|TRBJ1-5|few|TRBV6-2/TRBV6-3
CASSSFDRLGKYSNQPQHF
TGTGCCAGCAGTTCTTTTGACAGGCTCGGGAAATATAGCAATCAGCCCCAGCATTTT
>.|TRBJ2-2|.|TRBV7-6
CASSLAPGINTGELFF
TGTGCCAGCAGCTTAGCGCCTGGGATAAACACCGGGGAGCTGTTTTTT
>.|TRBJ2-2|many|TRBV12-3/TRBV12-4
CASTDWDTSWVGELFF
TGTGCCAGCACCGACTGGGATACTAGCTGGGTCGGGGAGCTGTTTTTT
>.|TRBJ2-3|few|TRBV9
CASSKTLTVTDTQYF
TGTGCCAGCAGTAAGACCCTTACCGTCACAGATACGCAGTATTTT
>.|TRBJ2-3|.|TRBV7-9
CASSIGWGHF
TGTGCCAGCAGCATAGGCTGGGGACACTTT
>.|TRBJ2-4|many|TRBV6-2/TRBV6-3
CASSPSKNIQYF
TGTGCCAGCAGTCCCTCCAAAAACATTCAGTACTTC
>.|TRBJ1-1|.|TRBV12-3/TRBV12-4
CASSFPHTEAFF
TGTGCCAGCAGTTTCCCTCACACTGAAGCTTTCTTT
>.|TRBJ1-5|.|TRBV3-1
CASSQDRQPQHF
TGTGCCAGCAGCCAAGATCGCCAGCCCCAGCATTTT
>.|TRBJ1-1|few|TRBV7-9
CASSHLSGFTFF
TGTGCCAGCAGCCACTTATCGGGGTTTACTTTCTTT
>TRBD1|TRBJ2-3|many|TRBV7-2
CASSEGTASTDTQYF
TGTGCCAGCAGCGAGGGGACAGCTAGCACAGATACGCAGTATTTT
>.|TRBJ1-1|few|TRBV5-6
CASSPDGVEAFF
TGTGCCAGCAGCCCGGACGGAGTTGAAGCTTTCTTT
>TRBD1|TRBJ2-7|.|TRBV27
CASSTRDRVREQYF
TGTGCCAGCAGTACCCGGGACAGGGTAAGAGAGCAGTACTTC
>.|TRBJ1-5|.|TRBV2
CASSDRRGRNQPQHF
TGTGCCAGCAGTGACCGAAGGGGCCGCAATCAGCCCCAGCATTTT
>.|TRBJ2-7|.|TRBV20-1
CSAKSGDSYEQYF
TGCAGTGCCAAGTCGGGGGATTCCTACGAGCAGTACTTC
>TRBD1|TRBJ1-1|.|TRBV5-1
CASSEGQAEWSTEAFF
TGCGCCAGCAGCGAGGGACAGGCCGAATGGAGCACTGAAGCTTTCTTT
>.|TRBJ2-3|.|TRBV7-3
CASSTLGGTDTQYF
TGTGCCAGCAGCACCCTTGGGGGCACAGATACGCAGTATTTT
>TRBD2|TRBJ2-2|few|TRBV25-1
CASSDPLGSQTSGETGELFF
TGTGCCAGCAGTGATCCCCTCGGATCCCAGACTAGCGGGGAGACCGGGGAGCTGTTTTTT
>.|TRBJ1-1|few|TRBV27
CASGDGGVGTEAFF
TGTGCCAGCGGCGACGGGGGCGTTGGCACTGAAGCTTTCTTT
>.|TRBJ2-1|few|TRBV4-3
CASSQDRASSYNEQFF
TGCGCCAGCAGCCAAGATAGAGCGAGCTCCTACAATGAGCAGTTCTTC
>.|TRBJ2-7|.|TRBV19
CASSIGGEGTSYEQYF
TGTGCCAGCAGTATTGGGGGCGAGGGAACGTCCTACGAGCAGTACTTC
>.|TRBJ2-2|.|TRBV19
CASSNGGRSGELFF
TGTGCCAGTAGTAATGGGGGTCGCTCCGGGGAGCTGTTTTTT
>.|TRBJ1-5|.|TRBV27
CASRMGPSNQPQHF
TGTGCCAGCCGTATGGGACCGAGCAATCAGCCCCAGCATTTT
>TRBD1|TRBJ1-1|.|TRBV6-6
CASSYTLDRFEAFF
TGTGCCAGCAGTTACACGTTGGACAGGTTTGAAGCTTTCTTT
>.|TRBJ1-2|.|TRBV27
CASSLSMTGFYGYTF
TGTGCCAGCAGTTTATCGATGACGGGCTTCTATGGCTACACCTTC
>TRBD1|TRBJ1-5|few|TRBV12-3/TRBV12-4
CASSLVLGGQVNNQPQHF
TGTGCCAGCAGTTTAGTCCTGGGCGGACAGGTGAACAATCAGCCCCAGCATTTT
>TRBD2|TRBJ2-4|.|TRBV7-9
CASCSGESNIQYF
TGTGCCAGCTGTAGCGGGGAGTCGAACATTCAGTACTTC
>.|TRBJ2-1|.|TRBV5-5
CASSLDMYNEQFF
TGTGCCAGCAGCTTAGACATGTACAATGAGCAGTTCTTC
>.|TRBJ1-5|.|TRBV19
CASSIQGYQPQHF
TGTGCCAGTAGTATTCAGGGGTATCAGCCCCAGCATTTT